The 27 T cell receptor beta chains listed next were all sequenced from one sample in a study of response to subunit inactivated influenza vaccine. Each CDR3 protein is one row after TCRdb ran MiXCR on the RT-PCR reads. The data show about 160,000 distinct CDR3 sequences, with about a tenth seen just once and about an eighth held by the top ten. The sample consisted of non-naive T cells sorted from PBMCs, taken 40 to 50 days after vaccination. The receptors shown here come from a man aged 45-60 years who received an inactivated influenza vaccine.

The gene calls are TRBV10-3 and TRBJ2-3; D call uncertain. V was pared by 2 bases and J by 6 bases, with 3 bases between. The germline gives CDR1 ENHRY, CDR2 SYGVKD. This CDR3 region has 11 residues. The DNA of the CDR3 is TGTGCCATCAGTGAGGGGGATACGCAGTATTTT. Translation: CAISEGDTQYF.

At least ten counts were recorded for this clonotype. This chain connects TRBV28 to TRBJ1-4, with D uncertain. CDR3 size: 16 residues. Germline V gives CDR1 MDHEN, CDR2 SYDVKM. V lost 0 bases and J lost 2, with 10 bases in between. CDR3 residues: CASSLWKSSTNEKLFF. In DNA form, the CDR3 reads TGTGCCAGCAGTTTATGGAAGAGCTCCACTAATGAAAAACTGTTTTTT.

This CDR3 is CATSGGGFDEQYF. CDR3 sequence (DNA): TGTGCCACCAGCGGGGGAGGGTTCGACGAGCAGTACTTC. The chain has TRBV24-1 and TRBJ2-7, with 7 nucleotides matching TRBD2. The CDR3 is made up of 13 amino acids. In germline, CDR1 is KGHDR, CDR2 SFDVKD. Trimming removed 7 bases from V and 5 bases from J; junction bases left unmatched: 7.

CDR3 protein: CAISAGTDYGYTF. The CDR3 nucleotides read TGTGCCATCAGTGCCGGGACAGACTATGGCTACACCTTC. This chain uses TRBV10-3 with TRBJ1-2; 7 positions agree with TRBD1. Germline trimming cut 4 bases from V and 3 bases from J; bases unmatched to any gene: 2. The CDR3 extends over 13 amino acids. Germline lookup yields CDR1 ENHRY and CDR2 SYGVKD.

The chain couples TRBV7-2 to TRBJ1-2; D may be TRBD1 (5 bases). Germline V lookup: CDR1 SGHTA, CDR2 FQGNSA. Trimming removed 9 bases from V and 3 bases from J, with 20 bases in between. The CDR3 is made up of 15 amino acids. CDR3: CASRGGGVIDYGYTF. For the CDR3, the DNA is TGTGCCAGTAGGGGCGGGGGGGTGATTGACTATGGCTACACCTTC.

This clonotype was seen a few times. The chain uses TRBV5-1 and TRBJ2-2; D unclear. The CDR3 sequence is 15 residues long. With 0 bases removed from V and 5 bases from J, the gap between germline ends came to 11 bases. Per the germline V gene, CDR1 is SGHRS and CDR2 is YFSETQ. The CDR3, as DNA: TGCGCCAGCAGCTTGGATGGAGCAGGTACCGGGGAGCTGTTTTTT. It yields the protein CASSLDGAGTGELFF.

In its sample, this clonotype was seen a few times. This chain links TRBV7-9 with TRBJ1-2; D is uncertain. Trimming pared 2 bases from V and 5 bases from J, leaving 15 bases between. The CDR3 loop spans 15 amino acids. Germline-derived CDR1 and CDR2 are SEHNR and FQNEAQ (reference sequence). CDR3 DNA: TGTGCCAGCAGCTTAATAAGTGGATTGGGGTATGGCTACACCTTC. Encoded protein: CASSLISGLGYGYTF.

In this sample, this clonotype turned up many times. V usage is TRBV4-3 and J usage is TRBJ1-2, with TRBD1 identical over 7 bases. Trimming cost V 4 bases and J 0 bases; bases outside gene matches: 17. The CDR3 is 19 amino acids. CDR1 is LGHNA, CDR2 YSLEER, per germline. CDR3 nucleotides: TGCGCCAGCAGCCGGATGGGAATGACCGGGACAGCATCTAACTATGGCTACACCTTC. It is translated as CASSRMGMTGTASNYGYTF.

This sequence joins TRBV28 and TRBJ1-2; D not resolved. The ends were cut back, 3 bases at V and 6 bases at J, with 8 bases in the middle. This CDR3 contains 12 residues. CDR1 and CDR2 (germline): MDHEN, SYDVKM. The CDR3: CASSFKGNGYTF. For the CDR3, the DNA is TGTGCCAGCAGTTTTAAAGGGAATGGCTACACCTTC.

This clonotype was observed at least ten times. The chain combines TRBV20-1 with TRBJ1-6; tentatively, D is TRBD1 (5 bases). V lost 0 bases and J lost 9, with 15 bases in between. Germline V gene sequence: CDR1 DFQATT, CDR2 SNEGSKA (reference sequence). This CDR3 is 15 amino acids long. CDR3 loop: CSARDPDQGSSPLHF. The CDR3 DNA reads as TGCAGTGCTAGAGATCCGGACCAGGGTAGTTCACCCCTCCACTTT.

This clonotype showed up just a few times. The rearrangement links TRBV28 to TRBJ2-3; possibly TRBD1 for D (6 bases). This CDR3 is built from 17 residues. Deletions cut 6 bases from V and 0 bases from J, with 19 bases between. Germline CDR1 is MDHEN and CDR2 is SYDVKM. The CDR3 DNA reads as TGTGCCAGCAGCTACTACCTTGGACAGACAAGCACAGATACGCAGTATTTT. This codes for CASSYYLGQTSTDTQYF.

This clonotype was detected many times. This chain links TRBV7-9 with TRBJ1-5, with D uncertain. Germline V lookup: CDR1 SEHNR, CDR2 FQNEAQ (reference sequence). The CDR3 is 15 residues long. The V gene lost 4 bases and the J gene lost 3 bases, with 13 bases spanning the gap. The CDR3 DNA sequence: TGTGCCAGCAGCTCGTCTCTAGCGGTCAATCAGCCCCAGCATTTT. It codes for CASSSSLAVNQPQHF.

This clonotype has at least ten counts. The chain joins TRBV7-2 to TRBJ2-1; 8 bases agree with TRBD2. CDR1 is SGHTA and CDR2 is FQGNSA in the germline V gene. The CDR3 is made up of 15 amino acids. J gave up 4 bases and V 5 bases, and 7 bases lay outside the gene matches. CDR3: CASSNERGRYNEQFF. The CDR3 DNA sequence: TGTGCCAGCAGCAACGAGCGGGGGAGGTACAATGAGCAGTTCTTC.

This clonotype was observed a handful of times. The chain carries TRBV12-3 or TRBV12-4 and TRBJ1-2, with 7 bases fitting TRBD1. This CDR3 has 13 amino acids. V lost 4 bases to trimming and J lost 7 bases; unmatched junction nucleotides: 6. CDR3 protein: CASSSTGMGGYTF. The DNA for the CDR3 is TGTGCCAGCAGTTCGACAGGGATGGGTGGCTACACCTTC.

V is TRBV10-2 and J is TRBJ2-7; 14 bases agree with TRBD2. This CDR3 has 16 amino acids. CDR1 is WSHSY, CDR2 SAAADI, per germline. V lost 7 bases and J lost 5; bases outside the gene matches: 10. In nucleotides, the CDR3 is TGCGCCAGCACCGAGGGGACTAGCGGGAGCTACCACGAGCAGTACTTC. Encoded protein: CASTEGTSGSYHEQYF.

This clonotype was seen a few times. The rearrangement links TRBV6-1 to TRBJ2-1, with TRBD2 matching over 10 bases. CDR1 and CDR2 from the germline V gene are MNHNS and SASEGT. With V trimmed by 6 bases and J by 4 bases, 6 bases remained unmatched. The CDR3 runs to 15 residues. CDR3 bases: TGTGCCAGCAGAAATAGCGGGGGGACATACAATGAGCAGTTCTTC. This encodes CASRNSGGTYNEQFF.

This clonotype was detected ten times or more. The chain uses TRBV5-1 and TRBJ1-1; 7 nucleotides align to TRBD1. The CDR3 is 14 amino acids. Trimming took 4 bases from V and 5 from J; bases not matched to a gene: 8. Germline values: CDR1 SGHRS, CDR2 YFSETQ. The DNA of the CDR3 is TGCGCCAGCAGCATAGGGACAGCGAGTACTGAAGCTTTCTTT. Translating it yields CASSIGTASTEAFF.

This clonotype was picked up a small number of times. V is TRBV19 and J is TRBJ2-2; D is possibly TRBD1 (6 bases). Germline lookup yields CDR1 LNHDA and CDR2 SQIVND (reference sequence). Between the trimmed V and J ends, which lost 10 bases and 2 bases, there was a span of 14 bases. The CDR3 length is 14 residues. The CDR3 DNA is TGTGCCACCCCACAGGGCGGAAACACCGGGGAGCTGTTTTTT. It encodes CATPQGGNTGELFF.

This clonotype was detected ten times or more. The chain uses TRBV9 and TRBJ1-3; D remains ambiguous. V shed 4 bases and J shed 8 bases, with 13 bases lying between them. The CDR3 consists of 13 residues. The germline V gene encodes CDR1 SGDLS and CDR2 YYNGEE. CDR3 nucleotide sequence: TGTGCCAGCAGCCCGTCGATTTGGGACACCATATATTTT. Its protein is CASSPSIWDTIYF.

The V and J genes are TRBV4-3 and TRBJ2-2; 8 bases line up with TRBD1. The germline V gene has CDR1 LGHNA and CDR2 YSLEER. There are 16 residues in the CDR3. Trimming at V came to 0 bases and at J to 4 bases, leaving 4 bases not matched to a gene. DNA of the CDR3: TGCGCCAGCAGCCAAGAAACAGGGGGGAGCACCGGGGAGCTGTTTTTT. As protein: CASSQETGGSTGELFF.

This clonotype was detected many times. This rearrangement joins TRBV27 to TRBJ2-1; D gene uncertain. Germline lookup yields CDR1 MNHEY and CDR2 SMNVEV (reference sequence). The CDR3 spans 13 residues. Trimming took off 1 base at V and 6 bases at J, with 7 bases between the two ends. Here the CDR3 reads CASSLWVGNEQFF. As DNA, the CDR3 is TGTGCCAGCAGTTTATGGGTAGGCAATGAGCAGTTCTTC.

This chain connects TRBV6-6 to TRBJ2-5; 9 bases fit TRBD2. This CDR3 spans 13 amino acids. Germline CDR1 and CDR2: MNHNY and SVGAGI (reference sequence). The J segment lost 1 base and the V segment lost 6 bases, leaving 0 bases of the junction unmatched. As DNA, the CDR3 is TGTGCCAGCAGGACTAGCGGCCAAGAGACCCAGTACTTC. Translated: CASRTSGQETQYF.

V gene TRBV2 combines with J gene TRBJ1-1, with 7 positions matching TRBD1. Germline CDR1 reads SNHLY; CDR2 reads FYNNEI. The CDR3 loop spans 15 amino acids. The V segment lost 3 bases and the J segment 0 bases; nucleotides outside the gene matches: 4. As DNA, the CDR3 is TGTGCCAGCAGTGAGTCACAGGGGATGAACACTGAAGCTTTCTTT. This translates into CASSESQGMNTEAFF.

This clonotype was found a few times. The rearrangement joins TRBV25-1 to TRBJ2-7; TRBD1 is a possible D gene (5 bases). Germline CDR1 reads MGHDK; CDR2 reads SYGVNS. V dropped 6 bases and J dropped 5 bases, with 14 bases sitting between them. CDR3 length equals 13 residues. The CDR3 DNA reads TGTGCCAGCAGATCGAGCAGGGCGCACGAGCAGTACTTC. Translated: CASRSSRAHEQYF.

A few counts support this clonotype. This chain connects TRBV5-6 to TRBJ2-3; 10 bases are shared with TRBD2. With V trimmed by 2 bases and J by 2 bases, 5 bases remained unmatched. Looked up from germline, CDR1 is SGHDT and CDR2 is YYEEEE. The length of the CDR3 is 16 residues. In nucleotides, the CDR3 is TGTGCCAGCAGCTTCCCCCTAGCGGGGGACACAGATACGCAGTATTTT. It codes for CASSFPLAGDTDTQYF.

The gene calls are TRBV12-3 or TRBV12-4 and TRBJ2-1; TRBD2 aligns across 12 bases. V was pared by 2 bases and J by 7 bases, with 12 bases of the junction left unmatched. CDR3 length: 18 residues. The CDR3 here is CASSLKLAGGMLRNEQFF. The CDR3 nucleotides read TGTGCCAGCAGTTTAAAACTAGCGGGGGGAATGCTTCGAAATGAGCAGTTCTTC.

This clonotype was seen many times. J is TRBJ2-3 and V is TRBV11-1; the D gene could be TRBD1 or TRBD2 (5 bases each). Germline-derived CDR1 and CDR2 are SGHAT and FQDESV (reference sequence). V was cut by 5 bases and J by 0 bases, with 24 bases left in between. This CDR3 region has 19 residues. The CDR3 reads CASSGFRGSNGISTDTQYF. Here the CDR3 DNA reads TGTGCCAGCAGCGGGTTTCGGGGCTCGAACGGTATTAGCACAGATACGCAGTATTTT.